What follows is one T cell receptor (beta chain) and its context. The data were obtained in a study of blood T cell repertoires in COVID-19. In germline, CDR1 is LNHDA, CDR2 SQIVND (reference sequence). With 5 bases removed from V and 7 bases from J, the gap between germline ends came to 12 bases. The CDR3 consists of 12 residues. As handled by the study authors: Scientists estimated how many nucleated cells there were by amplifying reference gene primers. The protocol was immunoSEQ multiplex PCR, while the TCRdb copy is restricted to in-frame clones and leaves out a portion. The D gene and trimming were derived from the DNA, and the V and J assignments and clone size from that table. There are 60,000 or so clones in the sample; approximately 91% occur only once, and 1.5% to 2% lies in the top ten.

The V and J genes are TRBV19 and TRBJ2-7; the D gene is possibly TRBD2 (6 bases). The source of this sequence is a human donor in a cohort sampled during active COVID-19. Sequencing was carried out using peripheral blood. DNA of the CDR3: TGTGCCAGTAGTCCGGGGGTGGGAGAGCAGTACTTC. It yields the protein CASSPGVGEQYF. The entire variable domain, with the rest obtained from reference TRBV19 and TRBJ2-7, is as follows: DGGITQSPKYLFRKEGQNVTLSCEQNLNHDAMYWYRQDPGQGLRLIYYSQIVNDFQKGDIAEGYSVSREKKESFPLTVTSAQKNPTAFYLCASSPGVGEQYFGPGTRLTVT.